This TCR beta chain was sequenced in a study of PD-L1 blockade in urothelial cancer. Study at large: About 90% of the roughly 30 patients were men with bladder-origin urothelial cancer. As for prior chemotherapy regimens, patients had received 0 to 3. T cells numbered a median of around 140,000 in the blood samples. Notes on the study in general: Durable-benefit patients expanded tumor-associated blood clones more at 3 weeks.

TCRdb's copy holds only in-frame clones and misses some; the assay was immunoSEQ multiplex PCR. The sample lists under 60,000 clones; around 80% were seen once. Germline values: CDR1 SGHDT, CDR2 YYEEEE. The CDR3 length is 16 residues. V dropped 4 bases and J dropped 6 bases, with 22 bases sitting between them. The time point was: pretreatment peripheral blood. Of note for this clone: What it recognizes is unknown.

The clonotype comes from a man between 65 and 80 years old with urothelial cancer. The chain has TRBV5-6 and TRBJ1-2; D might be TRBD1 (6 bases). Sequenced here: PBMCs, sampled around atezolizumab (anti-PD-L1) treatment. This CDR3 is CASSGGGRQGYDGYTF. The DNA of the CDR3 is TGTGCCAGCAGCGGGGGGGGGCGTCAGGGCTATGATGGCTACACCTTC.